This T cell receptor beta chain stems from a study of cytomegalovirus exposure and HLA in healthy donors. Study as a whole: In terms of ancestry, the Caucasian-associated cluster contained about 81% of the roughly 400 genotyped donors. Findings and limits, study-wide: Likely technical artifact: a cluster of highly shared sequence variants.

PCR employed 60 Vbeta and 13 Jbeta primers. In the source study's methods: Unique TCR beta chains numbered roughly 83 million in a later analysis, with around 10 million shared. Sequencing used immunoSEQ multiplex PCR; TCRdb keeps in-frame clones, though not all of them. The DNA was the basis for D and trimming; V, J and clone size are from that table. The table shows about 140,000 clones, with around 77% occurring only once. In regard to this clone: Its target is unknown.

CDR1 is SGHTA, CDR2 FQGTGA, per germline. CDR3 length equals 16 residues. V lost 4 bases to trimming and J lost 3 bases; unmatched junction nucleotides: 2. The sequence was collected from a woman aged 50 to 65 in good health and CMV-seronegative. The sequenced sample consisted of PBMCs. V gene TRBV7-3 combines with J gene TRBJ2-3, with 15 bases identical to TRBD2. The CDR3 region has the DNA TGTGCCAGCAGCTCTGGACTAGCGGGGGGGACAGATACGCAGTATTTT. Amino acid sequence: CASSSGLAGGTDTQYF.